These 25 T cell receptor beta chains share one sample of origin, sequenced in a study of cytomegalovirus exposure and HLA in healthy donors. Researchers ran the PCR with 60 Vbeta and 13 Jbeta primers. Data came from immunoSEQ multiplex PCR; TCRdb stores just in-frame clones and leaves some out. In the table there are roughly 150,000 clones, roughly three quarters of which are singletons. Material for sequencing was PBMCs. The receptors originated from a man aged 25 to 45 in good health and CMV-seronegative.

The rearrangement links TRBV6-1 to TRBJ1-5, with 9 bases identical to TRBD1. Germline V gene sequence: CDR1 MNHNS, CDR2 SASEGT. The CDR3 spans 13 residues. Trimming removed 6 bases from V and 8 bases from J; junction bases left unmatched: 5. Here the CDR3 reads CASSAGQGKPQHF. The CDR3 DNA follows: TGTGCCAGCAGCGCCGGACAGGGGAAGCCCCAGCATTTT.

The chain recombines TRBV4-2 with TRBJ2-4, with D tentatively TRBD2 (7 bases). V lost 6 bases, J lost 8 bases, and 14 bases lay in between. Germline assignment: CDR1 LGHNA and CDR2 YNFKEQ. This CDR3 contains 13 residues. The CDR3 coding sequence is TGTGCCAGCAGTTTAGGGGGGAGGGACATTCAGTACTTC. This gives the protein CASSLGGRDIQYF.

The genes are TRBV2 and TRBJ2-3; tentatively, D is TRBD2 (6 bases). The CDR3 has 13 residues. Deletions cut 8 bases from V and 3 bases from J, with 12 bases between. Germline V lookup: CDR1 SNHLY, CDR2 FYNNEI. In DNA, the CDR3 is TGTGCCAGCGGGGACTTTGCTACAGATACGCAGTATTTT. Encoded protein: CASGDFATDTQYF.

The chain recombines TRBV5-1 with TRBJ2-7; the D gene is possibly TRBD2 (5 bases). Germline V lookup: CDR1 SGHRS, CDR2 YFSETQ. CDR3 length: 13 amino acids. Trimming took 2 bases from V and 6 from J, leaving 12 bases between them. The CDR3 DNA follows: TGCGCCAGCAGCTTCGAGGGTATGGGCGAGCAGTACTTC. This encodes CASSFEGMGEQYF.

The chain uses TRBV5-1 and TRBJ2-2; maybe TRBD2 (7 bases). V lost 4 bases and J 2 bases, leaving 9 bases between the germline ends. CDR1 and CDR2 from the germline V gene are SGHRS and YFSETQ. The CDR3 runs to 14 residues. This CDR3 is CASSGGANTGELFF. The DNA for the CDR3 is TGCGCCAGCAGCGGGGGGGCTAACACCGGGGAGCTGTTTTTT.

The CDR3 region is CASSDSVNTEAFF. DNA for the CDR3: TGTGCCAGCAGTGATTCGGTGAACACTGAAGCTTTCTTT. V is TRBV2 and J is TRBJ1-1; no firm D call. The germline V and J ends were trimmed by 3 bases and 0 bases, with 5 bases remaining between them. The CDR3 runs to 13 residues. Germline V gives CDR1 SNHLY, CDR2 FYNNEI.

The J gene is TRBJ2-5, the V gene TRBV10-1; D perhaps matches TRBD1 (5 bases). Judging by the DNA end, TRBJ2-7 fits better; the J call may be wrong. CDR3 length: 14 residues. CDR1 and CDR2 from the germline V gene are WNHNN and SYGVQD (reference sequence). In nucleotides, the CDR3 is TGCGCCAGCAGTGACCAGGACATCTCCTACGAGCAGTACTTC. Its translation is CASSDQDISYEQYF.

The rearrangement joins TRBV6-4 to TRBJ2-1; TRBD2 is a possible D gene (6 bases). Between the trimmed V and J ends, which lost 6 bases and 2 bases, there was a span of 11 bases. The V gene's germline CDR1 is MRHNA and CDR2 SNTAGT. CDR3 size: 14 residues. The DNA of the CDR3 is TGTGCCAGCAGCCCCGGCGGGGCCTACAATGAGCAGTTCTTC. Protein: CASSPGGAYNEQFF.

The J gene is TRBJ2-1, the V gene TRBV5-1; 9 nucleotides match TRBD1. Trimming removed 5 bases from V and 4 bases from J; junction bases left unmatched: 7. Germline V gene lookup returns CDR1 SGHRS and CDR2 YFSETQ. This CDR3 region has 15 residues. The CDR3 region is CASRAGTGSYNEQFF. DNA of the CDR3: TGCGCCAGCAGGGCCGGGACAGGGTCGTACAATGAGCAGTTCTTC.

The chain is built from TRBV27 and TRBJ2-7, with 9 bases fitting TRBD1. This CDR3 comprises 15 residues. After removal of 5 bases from V and 1 base from J, the junction contained 6 bases not matched to a gene. Per germline, CDR1 MNHEY and CDR2 SMNVEV (reference sequence). Here the CDR3 reads CASSPGQGLSYEQYF. The CDR3 region has the DNA TGTGCCAGCAGTCCGGGACAGGGTCTTTCCTACGAGCAGTACTTC.

J is TRBJ2-7 and V is TRBV15; D might be TRBD2 (6 bases). V gave up 5 bases and J gave up 6 bases, with 23 bases separating them. Germline CDR1 is LNHNV and CDR2 is YYDKDF (reference sequence). The CDR3 sequence is 16 residues long. The CDR3 DNA is TGTGCCACCAGCCGCCGGACGGAGGGCCGTCGTCTCGAGCAGTACTTC. Residues: CATSRRTEGRRLEQYF.

The chain recombines TRBV10-1 with TRBJ2-7; maybe TRBD2 (6 bases). Trimming stripped 3 bases from V and 0 bases from J, with 6 bases between. The CDR3 covers 13 residues. Germline V gene data show CDR1 as WNHNN and CDR2 as SYGVQD (reference sequence). CDR3 nucleotide sequence: TGCGCCAGCAGTGACGGGAGCTCCTACGAGCAGTACTTC. This sequence encodes CASSDGSSYEQYF.

The chain employs TRBV27 and TRBJ2-5; D possibly corresponds to TRBD2 (6 bases). Germline-derived CDR1 and CDR2 are MNHEY and SMNVEV (reference sequence). This CDR3 contains 15 residues. The V end was cut by 5 bases, the J end by 1 base, with 14 bases between. This CDR3 reads CASSPDPGVQETQYF. Here the CDR3 DNA reads TGTGCCAGCAGTCCGGATCCGGGAGTCCAAGAGACCCAGTACTTC.

This chain links TRBV18 with TRBJ1-1; D might be TRBD1 (6 bases). The V end lost 0 bases, the J end lost 5 bases, and 13 bases lay between the germline ends. Germline loops: CDR1 KGHSH, CDR2 LQKENI. The CDR3 runs 15 residues. Here the CDR3 reads CASSPPGGQGTEAFF. DNA of the CDR3: TGTGCCAGCTCACCACCGGGGGGGCAGGGGACTGAAGCTTTCTTT.

This chain uses TRBV21-1 with TRBJ1-5. TRBV21-1 is a known pseudogene. The length of the CDR3 is 15 residues. In nucleotides, the CDR3 is TGTGCCAGCAGCAAAGGGCGGCTACGGGGTCAGCCCCAGCATTTT. Translated, it gives CASSKGRLRGQPQHF.

The V gene is TRBV10-1, the J gene TRBJ2-6; TRBD1 is a possible D gene (6 bases). This CDR3 is 15 amino acids long. CDR1 and CDR2 (germline): WNHNN, SYGVQD (reference sequence). Trimming left V 9 bases short and J 3 bases short, with 15 bases between. The CDR3: CASPGHTCGANVLTF. CDR3 nucleotides: TGCGCCAGTCCGGGACATACCTGTGGGGCCAACGTCCTGACTTTC.

This clone was seen a few times. V gene TRBV18 combines with J gene TRBJ2-7; a weak D match, TRBD1 (5 bases). Trimming took 1 base from V and 3 from J, leaving 16 bases between them. Germline CDR1 and CDR2: KGHSH and LQKENI. CDR3 size: 16 residues. The CDR3 reads CASSPQGSLSLYEQYF. As DNA, the CDR3 is TGTGCCAGCTCACCACAGGGGTCCCTTTCCCTCTACGAGCAGTACTTC. The whole variable domain, remainder taken from reference TRBV18 and TRBJ2-7, is NAGVMQNPRHLVRRRGQEARLRCSPMKGHSHVYWYRQLPEEGLKFMVYLQKENIIDESGMPKERFSAEFPKEGPSILRIQQVVRGDSAAYFCASSPQGSLSLYEQYFGPGTRLTVT.

The gene calls are TRBV30 and TRBJ1-4; D gene uncertain. Trimming pared 0 bases from V and 4 bases from J, leaving 12 bases between. This CDR3 spans 15 amino acids. From germline, CDR1 is GTSNPN and CDR2 SVGIG (reference sequence). The CDR3: CAWSVLGGSNEKLFF. Here the CDR3 DNA reads TGTGCCTGGAGTGTACTGGGAGGGAGTAATGAAAAACTGTTTTTT.

The J gene is TRBJ2-3, the V gene TRBV5-1; 8 bases agree with TRBD2. The CDR3 is 14 amino acids. CDR1 is SGHRS and CDR2 is YFSETQ in the germline V gene. With V trimmed by 8 bases and J by 5 bases, 10 bases remained unmatched. This CDR3 reads CASKAGEVRDTQYF. CDR3 sequence (DNA): TGCGCCAGTAAAGCGGGAGAAGTAAGAGATACGCAGTATTTT.

This chain uses TRBV27 with TRBJ2-1; unclear D gene. Germline values: CDR1 MNHEY, CDR2 SMNVEV (reference sequence). The V and J ends lost 3 bases and 0 bases respectively, with 3 bases between them. The CDR3 spans 13 residues. The CDR3 protein is CASSFSSYNEQFF. For the CDR3, the DNA is TGTGCCAGCAGTTTCAGCTCCTACAATGAGCAGTTCTTC.

This chain joins TRBV10-3 and TRBJ1-5, with D possibly TRBD1 on 6 matching bases. CDR1 ENHRY and CDR2 SYGVKD come from the germline V gene. The CDR3 is made up of 17 amino acids. The V and J ends lost 0 bases and 0 bases respectively, with 12 bases between them. CDR3 nucleotide sequence: TGTGCCATCAGTGAGTCAGAGGACAGCTATAGCAATCAGCCCCAGCATTTT. Protein sequence: CAISESEDSYSNQPQHF.

V gene TRBV29-1 combines with J gene TRBJ2-7; tentative D call: TRBD1 (5 bases). With 4 bases removed from V and 6 bases from J, the gap between germline ends came to 19 bases. CDR3 length: 14 residues. The germline CDR1 and CDR2 sequences are SQVTM and ANQGSEA. The CDR3 loop reads CSVAQVNLNSEQYF. The CDR3 coding sequence is TGCAGCGTTGCACAGGTGAACCTCAACTCCGAGCAGTACTTC.

The CDR3 region is CASNSGGLYGYTF. Written as DNA, the CDR3 is TGCGCCAGCAACTCAGGGGGGCTCTATGGCTACACCTTC. The chain combines TRBV5-1 with TRBJ1-2; 7 bases fit TRBD1. CDR1 is SGHRS and CDR2 is YFSETQ in the germline V gene. CDR3 length: 13 residues. V shed 6 bases and J 4 bases; nucleotides not matched to a gene: 6.

CDR3 loop: CASSYTYEETYGYTF. The CDR3 nucleotides are TGTGCCAGCAGCTACACCTATGAGGAAACCTATGGCTACACCTTC. This chain connects TRBV7-9 to TRBJ1-2, with D unresolved. The CDR3 loop spans 15 amino acids. CDR1 SEHNR and CDR2 FQNEAQ come from the germline V gene (reference sequence). V was shortened by 4 bases and J by 4 bases, with 16 bases between the two germline ends.

The chain has TRBV11-2 and TRBJ2-2, with D possibly TRBD1 on 6 matching bases. The CDR3 is made up of 14 amino acids. The V end was cut by 5 bases, the J end by 6 bases, with 13 bases between. Germline V gene data show CDR1 as SGHAT and CDR2 as FQNNGV. CDR3 bases: TGTGCCAGCAGCGTCCAGGGGATTCCCGGGGAGCTGTTTTTT. Translated, it gives CASSVQGIPGELFF.